This T cell receptor (beta chain) appears in the sequencing data of a study of shared T cell receptors in the human thymus. This clone was counted once. CDR3 length: 17 amino acids. In germline, CDR1 is SGHDN, CDR2 FVKESK. V was pared by 0 bases and J by 7 bases, with 19 bases between. Method: immunoSEQ multiplex PCR; TCRdb's copy keeps in-frame clones and lacks some. The data show approximately 400,000 clones, around 95% seen once. Sequenced sample: thymocytes. The TCR originated in a human donor. This rearrangement joins TRBV14 to TRBJ1-3; D remains unclear. CDR3 region: CASSQDFACAGRNTIYF. The DNA of the CDR3 is TGTGCCAGCAGCCAAGACTTCGCTTGTGCAGGACGGAACACCATATATTTT.